The T cell receptor beta chain under discussion was sequenced for a study of blood T cells in healthy people across ages (dated by TCRdb to 2015 to 2017). For context, the study as a whole: In model experiments, template switching captured about one uniquely barcoded TCR beta cDNA molecule for every two T cells. The study measured age-related changes in TCR beta repertoire diversity using deep sequencing normalized with unique cDNA molecular identifiers. Four age groups were formed from the donors: young (average approximately 15 years), middle-aged (around 37), aged (under 70) and long-lived (less than 85). To avoid experimental bias, donors of different ages were distributed randomly across sequencing lanes. Using the same blood draw, the study looked at two additional independent replicas of 1 million unique cDNA reads for two donors, one aged 18 to 29 and the other aged 80 or older.

The 39 donors, aged about 6 to 95 years, were systemically healthy Caucasian individuals from Russia. About 10 milliliters of peripheral blood were collected from each donor into EDTA-treated Vacutainer tubes. Ficoll-Paque density-gradient centrifugation was used to isolate PBMCs, with at least 6.5 million per sample. Total RNA, at least 5 micrograms per sample, was extracted from PBMCs with Trizol reagent. For every donor, an aliquot of PBMCs went through flow cytometry to measure the percentages of naive CD45RAhigh/CD27high T cells. Study-wide findings and limitations: Because donor CMV infection status was unknown, age-related changes in expanded clonotypes were potentially confounded. A strong correlation was found between observed TCR beta diversity and the percentage of naive T cells measured by flow cytometry. Bulk unsorted PBMC profiling prevented conclusive comparison of naive and antigen-experienced compartments. As age increased, observed TCR beta diversity per million T cells dropped in a roughly linear way, and a significant reduction was already evident by age 40. Compared with the aged group, the long-lived group had more naive CD4+ T cells, fewer expanded clones and increased TCR diversity, suggesting age selection. Total diversity estimates from one million sequenced T cells were considered lower bounds and underestimates.

The CDR3 numbers 14 residues from cysteine through phenylalanine. Just the 42-base CDR3 DNA is kept, in frame starting at base 1. The germline V gene specifies SGHRS as CDR1 and YFSETQ as CDR2. Library prep was done by 5' RACE. The instrument given in TCRdb is Illumina HiSeq 2500. The second PCR ran for roughly 7 to 12 cycles and used a J-beta primer mix along with a sample-barcoded 5' primer. A unique molecular identifier was introduced onto each TCR beta cDNA molecule by a template-switch 5' adaptor carrying 12 random nucleotides. Each sample yielded at least 3 million CDR3-containing paired-end reads. First-strand cDNA synthesis was performed from all RNA using the Mint cDNA synthesis kit, with priming by a TRBC-specific oligonucleotide. After uracil-DNA glycosylase treatment, a first 18-cycle PCR used universal primers M1SS and BC2_uni_R on all cDNA. The study's own analysis went as follows. Each sample was normalized by randomly selecting 1 million high-quality reads, each carrying a distinct molecular identifier. Instead of being binned into consensus sequences, reads with shared molecular identifiers were discarded. MiTCR, run with a Q25 quality threshold and the strictest error-elimination algorithm, handled CDR3 identification, clonotype clustering and error correction. A nonparametric unseen species model using Euler transformation provided a lower-bound estimate of total TCR beta diversity. TCRdb reworked the public reads: Q25 trimming with fastp, MiXCR clone assembly, productive beta chains retained. Rows with a matching CDR3 protein are joined into one entry that keeps the most common DNA and genes. These V and J calls rely on TCRdb rather than the paper's analysis. This sample gives more than 1 million distinct CDR3 sequences in total; around 43% of them show up just once. 15% to 20% of the sample is held by the ten biggest clonotypes.

Turning to this clonotype: Its specific antigen is unknown. At one end the junction does not follow the germline gene, possibly because of a read error.

This clonotype was obtained from a woman aged 55-69 years in good health. The chain uses TRBV5-1 and TRBJ2-5; the D gene is possibly TRBD2, with 6 bases matching. The sample taken for sequencing was blood. The CDR3 region reads CASSSRLGAYEQDF. At the DNA level, the sequence is TGCGCCAGCAGCTCTAGACTAGGAGCCTACGAGCAGGACTTC. Here the CDR3 is joined to the reference TRBV5-1 and TRBJ2-5 genes, and the full variable domain is: KAGVTQTPRYLIKTRGQQVTLSCSPISGHRSVSWYQQTPGQGLQFLFEYFSETQRNKGNFPGRFSGRQFSNSRSEMNVSTLELGDSALYLCASSSRLGAYEQDFGPGTRLLVL.